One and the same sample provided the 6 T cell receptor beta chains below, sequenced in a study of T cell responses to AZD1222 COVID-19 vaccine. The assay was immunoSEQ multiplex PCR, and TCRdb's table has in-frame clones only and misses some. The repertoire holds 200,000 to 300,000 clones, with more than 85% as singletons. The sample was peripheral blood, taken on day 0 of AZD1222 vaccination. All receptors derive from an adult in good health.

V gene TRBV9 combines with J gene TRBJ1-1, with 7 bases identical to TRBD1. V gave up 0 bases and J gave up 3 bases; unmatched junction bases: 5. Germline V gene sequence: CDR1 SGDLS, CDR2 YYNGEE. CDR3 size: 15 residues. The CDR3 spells CASSVDGRGDTEAFF. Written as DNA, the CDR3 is TGTGCCAGCAGCGTAGATGGCAGGGGGGACACTGAAGCTTTCTTT.

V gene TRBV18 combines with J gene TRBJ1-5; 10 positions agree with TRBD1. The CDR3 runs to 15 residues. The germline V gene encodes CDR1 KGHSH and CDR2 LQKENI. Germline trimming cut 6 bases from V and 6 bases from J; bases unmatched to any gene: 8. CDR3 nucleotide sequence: TGTGCCAGCTCGGACGGGACAGGGGAAGGTCAGCCCCAGCATTTT. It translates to CASSDGTGEGQPQHF.

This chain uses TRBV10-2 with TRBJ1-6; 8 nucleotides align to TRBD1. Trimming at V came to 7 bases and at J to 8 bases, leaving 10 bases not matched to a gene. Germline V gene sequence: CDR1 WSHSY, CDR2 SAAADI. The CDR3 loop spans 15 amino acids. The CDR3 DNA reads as TGCGCCAGCATGTTAAACAGGGGGAGCGATTCACCCCTCCACTTT. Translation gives CASMLNRGSDSPLHF.

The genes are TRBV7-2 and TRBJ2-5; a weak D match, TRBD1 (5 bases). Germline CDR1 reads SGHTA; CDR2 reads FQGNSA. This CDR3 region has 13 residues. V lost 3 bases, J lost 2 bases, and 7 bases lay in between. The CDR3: CASSFAGQETQYF. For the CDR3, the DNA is TGTGCCAGCAGCTTTGCAGGGCAAGAGACCCAGTACTTC.

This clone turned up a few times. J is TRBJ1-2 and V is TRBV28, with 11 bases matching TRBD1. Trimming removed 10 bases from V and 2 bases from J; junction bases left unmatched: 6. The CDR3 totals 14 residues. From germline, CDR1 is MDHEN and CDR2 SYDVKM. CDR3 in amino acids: CAIGQGAPNYGYTF. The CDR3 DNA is TGTGCCATCGGACAGGGGGCGCCCAACTATGGCTACACCTTC.

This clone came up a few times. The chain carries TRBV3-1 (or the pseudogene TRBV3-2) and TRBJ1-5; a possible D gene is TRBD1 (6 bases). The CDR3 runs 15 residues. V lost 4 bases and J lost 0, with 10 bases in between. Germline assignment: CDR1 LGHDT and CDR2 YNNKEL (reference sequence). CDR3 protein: CASSPQGNSNQPQHF. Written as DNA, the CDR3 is TGTGCCAGCAGCCCACAGGGAAATAGCAATCAGCCCCAGCATTTT.